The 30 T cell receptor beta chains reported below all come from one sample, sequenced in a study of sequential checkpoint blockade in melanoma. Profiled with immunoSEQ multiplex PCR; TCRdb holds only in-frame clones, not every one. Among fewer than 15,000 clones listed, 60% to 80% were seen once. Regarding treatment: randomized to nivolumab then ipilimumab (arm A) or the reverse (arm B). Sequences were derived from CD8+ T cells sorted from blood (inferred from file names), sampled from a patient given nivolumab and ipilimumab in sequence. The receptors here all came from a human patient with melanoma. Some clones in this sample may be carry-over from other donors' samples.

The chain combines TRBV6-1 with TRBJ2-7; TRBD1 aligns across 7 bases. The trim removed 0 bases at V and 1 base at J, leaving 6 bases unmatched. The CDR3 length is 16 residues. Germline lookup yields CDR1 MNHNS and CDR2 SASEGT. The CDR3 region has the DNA TGTGCCAGCAGTGAAGCACAGGGGATTAGATCCTACGAGCAGTACTTC. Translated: CASSEAQGIRSYEQYF.

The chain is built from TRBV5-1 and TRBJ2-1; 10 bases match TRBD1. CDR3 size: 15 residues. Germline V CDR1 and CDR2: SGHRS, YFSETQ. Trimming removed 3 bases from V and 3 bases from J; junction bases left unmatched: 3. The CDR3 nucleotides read TGCGCCAGCAGCTCGGACAGGGGGTTCTACAATGAGCAGTTCTTC. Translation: CASSSDRGFYNEQFF.

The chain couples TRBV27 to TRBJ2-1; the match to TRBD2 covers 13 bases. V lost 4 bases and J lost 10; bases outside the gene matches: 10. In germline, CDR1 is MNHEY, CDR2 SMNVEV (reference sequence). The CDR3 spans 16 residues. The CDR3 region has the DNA TGTGCCAGCAGTTCCCTTACTAGCGGGGGGGCTGAGGAGCAGTTCTTC. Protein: CASSSLTSGGAEEQFF.

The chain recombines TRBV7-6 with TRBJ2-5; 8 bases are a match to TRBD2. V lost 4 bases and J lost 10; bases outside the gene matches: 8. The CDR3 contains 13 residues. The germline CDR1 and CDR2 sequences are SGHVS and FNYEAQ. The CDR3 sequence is CASSYRDGGDQYF. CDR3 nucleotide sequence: TGTGCCAGCAGCTACCGTGACGGGGGGGACCAGTACTTC.

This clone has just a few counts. CDR3 residues: CASSFVTSPRQSRANVLTF. The CDR3 DNA reads TGTGCCAGCAGTTTCGTGACCTCACCACGACAAAGTCGGGCCAACGTCCTGACTTTC. The rearrangement uses TRBV6-4 and TRBJ2-6; no clear D gene. The germline V gene has CDR1 MRHNA and CDR2 SNTAGT. The CDR3 spans 19 residues. Between the trimmed V and J ends, which lost 5 bases and 5 bases, there was a span of 25 bases.

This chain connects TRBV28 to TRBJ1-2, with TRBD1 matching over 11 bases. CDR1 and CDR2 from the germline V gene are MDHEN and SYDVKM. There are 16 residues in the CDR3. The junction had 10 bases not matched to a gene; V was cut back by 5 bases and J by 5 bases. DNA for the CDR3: TGTGCCAGCAGTCCAGAGAGGACAGGGGGCGGGTATGGCTACACCTTC. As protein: CASSPERTGGGYGYTF.

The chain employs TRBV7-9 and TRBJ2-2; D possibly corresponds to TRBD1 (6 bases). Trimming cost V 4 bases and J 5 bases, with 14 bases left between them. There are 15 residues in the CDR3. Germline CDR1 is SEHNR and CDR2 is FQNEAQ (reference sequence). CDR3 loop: CASSSPAQGTGELFF. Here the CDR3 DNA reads TGTGCCAGCAGCTCCCCGGCACAGGGAACCGGGGAGCTGTTTTTT.

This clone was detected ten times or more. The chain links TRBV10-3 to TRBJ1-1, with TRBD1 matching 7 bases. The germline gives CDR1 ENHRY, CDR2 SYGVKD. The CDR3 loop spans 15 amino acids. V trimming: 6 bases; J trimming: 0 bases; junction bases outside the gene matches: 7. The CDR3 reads CAIRDYRGLNTEAFF. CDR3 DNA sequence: TGTGCCATCAGGGATTACAGGGGCTTGAACACTGAAGCTTTCTTT.

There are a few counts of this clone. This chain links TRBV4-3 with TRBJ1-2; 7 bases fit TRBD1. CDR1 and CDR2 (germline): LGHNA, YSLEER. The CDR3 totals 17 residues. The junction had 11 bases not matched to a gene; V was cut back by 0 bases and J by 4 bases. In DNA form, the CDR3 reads TGCGCCAGCAGCCAAGATCGGGCCCCAGGGGGAGGCTATGGCTACACCTTC. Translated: CASSQDRAPGGGYGYTF.

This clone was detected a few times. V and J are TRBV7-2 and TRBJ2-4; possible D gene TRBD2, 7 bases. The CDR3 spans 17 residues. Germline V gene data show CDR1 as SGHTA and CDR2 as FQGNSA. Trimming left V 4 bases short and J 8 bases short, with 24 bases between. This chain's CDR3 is CASSSGGLGGLGYIQYF. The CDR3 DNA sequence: TGTGCCAGCAGCTCCGGAGGGTTGGGGGGGCTAGGGTACATTCAGTACTTC.

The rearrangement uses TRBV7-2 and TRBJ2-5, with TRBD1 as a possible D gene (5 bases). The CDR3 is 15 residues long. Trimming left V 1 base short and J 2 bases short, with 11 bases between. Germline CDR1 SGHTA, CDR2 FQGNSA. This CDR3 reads CASSLGRTYQETQYF. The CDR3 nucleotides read TGTGCCAGCAGCTTAGGAAGGACATATCAAGAGACCCAGTACTTC.

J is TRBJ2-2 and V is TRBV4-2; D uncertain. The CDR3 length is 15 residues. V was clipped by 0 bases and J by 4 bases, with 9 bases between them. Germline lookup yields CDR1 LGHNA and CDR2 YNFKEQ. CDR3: CASSQESQVTGELFF. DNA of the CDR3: TGTGCCAGCAGCCAAGAATCCCAGGTCACCGGGGAGCTGTTTTTT.

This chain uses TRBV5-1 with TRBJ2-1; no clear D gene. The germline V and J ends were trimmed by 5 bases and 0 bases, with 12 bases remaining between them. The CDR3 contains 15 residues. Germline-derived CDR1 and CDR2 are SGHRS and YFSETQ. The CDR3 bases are TGCGCCAGCAGGTCCCCAACGAGCTCCTACAATGAGCAGTTCTTC. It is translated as CASRSPTSSYNEQFF.

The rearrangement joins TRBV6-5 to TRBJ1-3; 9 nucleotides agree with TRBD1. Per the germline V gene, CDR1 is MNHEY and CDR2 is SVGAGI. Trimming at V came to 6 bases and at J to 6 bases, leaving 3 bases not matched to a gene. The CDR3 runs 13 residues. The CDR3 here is CASSGDRENTIYF. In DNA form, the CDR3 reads TGTGCCAGCAGCGGGGACAGGGAAAACACCATATATTTT.

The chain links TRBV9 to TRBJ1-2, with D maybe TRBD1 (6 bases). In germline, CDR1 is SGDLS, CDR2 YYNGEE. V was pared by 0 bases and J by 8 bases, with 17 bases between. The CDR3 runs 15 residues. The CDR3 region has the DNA TGTGCCAGCAGCGTAGTCCCAGGGGTCGGAAGAGGCTACACCTTC. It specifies CASSVVPGVGRGYTF.

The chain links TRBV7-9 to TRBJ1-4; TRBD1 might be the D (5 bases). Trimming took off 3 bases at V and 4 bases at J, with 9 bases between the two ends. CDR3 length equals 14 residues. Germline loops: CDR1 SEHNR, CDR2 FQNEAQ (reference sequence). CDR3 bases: TGTGCCAGCAGCTTCAAGGGGATTAATGAAAAACTGTTTTTT. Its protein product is CASSFKGINEKLFF.

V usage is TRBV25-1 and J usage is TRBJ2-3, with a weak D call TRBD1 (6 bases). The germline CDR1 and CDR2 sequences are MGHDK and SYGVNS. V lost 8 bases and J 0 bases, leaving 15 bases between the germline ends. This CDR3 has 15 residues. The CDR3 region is CASGSPTGSTDTQYF. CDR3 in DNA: TGTGCCAGCGGGTCCCCTACAGGGAGCACAGATACGCAGTATTTT.

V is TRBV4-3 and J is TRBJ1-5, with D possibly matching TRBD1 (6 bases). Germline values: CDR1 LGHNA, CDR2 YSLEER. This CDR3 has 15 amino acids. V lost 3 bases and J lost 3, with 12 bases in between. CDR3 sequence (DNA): TGCGCCAGCAGCCAGATCCAGGGGACCAATCAGCCCCAGCATTTT. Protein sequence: CASSQIQGTNQPQHF.

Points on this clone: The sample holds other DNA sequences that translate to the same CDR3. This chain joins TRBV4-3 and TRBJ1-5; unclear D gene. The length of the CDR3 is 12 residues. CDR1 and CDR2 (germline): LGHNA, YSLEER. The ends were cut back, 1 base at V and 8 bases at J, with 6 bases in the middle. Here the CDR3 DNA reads TGCGCCAGCAGCCAAGGCGGGGAGCCCCAGCATTTT. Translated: CASSQGGEPQHF.

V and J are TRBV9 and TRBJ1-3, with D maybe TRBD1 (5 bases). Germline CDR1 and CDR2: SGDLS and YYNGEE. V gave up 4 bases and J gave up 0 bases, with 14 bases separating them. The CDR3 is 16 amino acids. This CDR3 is CASSSAGTFSGNTIYF. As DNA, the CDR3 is TGTGCCAGCAGCTCCGCGGGGACCTTCTCTGGAAACACCATATATTTT.

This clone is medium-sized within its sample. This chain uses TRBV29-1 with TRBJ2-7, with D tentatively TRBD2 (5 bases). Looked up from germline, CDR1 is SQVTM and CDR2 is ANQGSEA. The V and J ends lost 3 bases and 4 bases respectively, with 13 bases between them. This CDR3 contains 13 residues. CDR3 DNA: TGCAGCGTTGATGTCGGGGAAGGATACGAGCAGTACTTC. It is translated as CSVDVGEGYEQYF.

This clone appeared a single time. CDR3: CARLTYEQYF. Here the CDR3 DNA reads TGTGCCAGGCTAACCTACGAGCAGTACTTC. The chain joins TRBV25-1 to TRBJ2-7; D is ambiguous. This CDR3 comprises 10 residues. The germline V gene has CDR1 MGHDK and CDR2 SYGVNS. V was shortened by 9 bases and J by 2 bases, with 5 bases between the two germline ends.

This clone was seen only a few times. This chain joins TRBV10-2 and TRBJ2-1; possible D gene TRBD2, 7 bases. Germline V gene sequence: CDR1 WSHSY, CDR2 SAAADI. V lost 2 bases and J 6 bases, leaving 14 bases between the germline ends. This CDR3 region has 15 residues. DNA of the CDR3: TGCGCCAGCAGTGAGATGGGGGGGGCCAGCAATGAGCAGTTCTTC. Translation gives CASSEMGGASNEQFF.

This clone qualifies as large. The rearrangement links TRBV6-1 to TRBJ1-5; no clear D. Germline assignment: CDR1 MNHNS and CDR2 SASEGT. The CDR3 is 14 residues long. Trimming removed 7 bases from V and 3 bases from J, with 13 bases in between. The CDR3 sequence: CASKVREDNQPQHF. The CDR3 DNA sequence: TGTGCCAGCAAGGTTAGGGAGGACAATCAGCCCCAGCATTTT.

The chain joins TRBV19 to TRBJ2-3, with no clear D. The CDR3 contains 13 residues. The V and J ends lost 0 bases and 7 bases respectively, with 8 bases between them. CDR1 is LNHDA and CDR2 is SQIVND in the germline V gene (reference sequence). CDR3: CASSIEEPYTQYF. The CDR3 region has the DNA TGTGCCAGTAGTATAGAGGAGCCTTATACGCAGTATTTT. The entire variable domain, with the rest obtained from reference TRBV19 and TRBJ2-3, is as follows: DGGITQSPKYLFRKEGQNVTLSCEQNLNHDAMYWYRQDPGQGLRLIYYSQIVNDFQKGDIAEGYSVSREKKESFPLTVTSAQKNPTAFYLCASSIEEPYTQYFGPGTRLTVL.

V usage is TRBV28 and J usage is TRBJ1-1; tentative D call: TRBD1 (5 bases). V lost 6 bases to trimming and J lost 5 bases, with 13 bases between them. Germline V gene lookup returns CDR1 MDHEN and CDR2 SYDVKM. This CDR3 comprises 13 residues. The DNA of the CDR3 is TGTGCCAGCAGGTCCAGGGTGTTTACTGAAGCTTTCTTT. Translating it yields CASRSRVFTEAFF.

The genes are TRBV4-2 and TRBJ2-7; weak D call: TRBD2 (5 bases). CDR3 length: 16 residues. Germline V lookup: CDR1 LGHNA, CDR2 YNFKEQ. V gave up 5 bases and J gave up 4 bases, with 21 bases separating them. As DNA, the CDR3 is TGTGCCAGCAGCTTAATAAGGGCCACGGGGTATTACGAGCAGTACTTC. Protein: CASSLIRATGYYEQYF.

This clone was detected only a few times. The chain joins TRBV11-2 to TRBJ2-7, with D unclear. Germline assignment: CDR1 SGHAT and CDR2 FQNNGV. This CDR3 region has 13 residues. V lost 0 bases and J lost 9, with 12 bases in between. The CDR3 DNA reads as TGTGCCAGCAGCTTAGATAGTAGCCGAGGGCAGTACTTC. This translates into CASSLDSSRGQYF.

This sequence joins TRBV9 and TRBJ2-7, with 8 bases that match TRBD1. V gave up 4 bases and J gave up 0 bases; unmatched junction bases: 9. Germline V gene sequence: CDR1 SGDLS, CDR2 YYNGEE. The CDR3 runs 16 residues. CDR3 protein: CASSSDRDRSSYEQYF. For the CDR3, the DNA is TGTGCCAGCAGCTCTGATAGGGACAGGAGCTCCTACGAGCAGTACTTC.

The CDR3, as DNA: TGTGCCAGTAATTCGGGGGGAGGTGAGCAGTTCTTC. Encoded protein: CASNSGGGEQFF. The V gene is TRBV27, the J gene TRBJ2-1, with 7 bases identical to TRBD2. This CDR3 region has 12 residues. Per germline, CDR1 MNHEY and CDR2 SMNVEV (reference sequence). Trimming cost V 9 bases and J 9 bases; bases outside gene matches: 8.